Below, 30 T cell receptor beta chains from the same sample are listed, as sequenced in a study of blood T cells in healthy people across ages (dated by TCRdb to the mid-2010s). To prepare the library, 5' RACE was applied. Sequencing took place on an Illumina HiSeq 2500. A second PCR of about 6 to 11 cycles was performed with a sample-barcoded 5' primer and a J-beta primer mix. The public reads were run again by TCRdb, first through fastp at Q25 and then through MiXCR, and only productive beta chains were kept. Each CDR3 protein gets just one entry, which takes the most common genes and DNA from the rows behind it. The sample table holds 1,500,000 or so distinct CDR3 sequences, of which under 55% were seen once. About 3.8% of the sample is held by the ten biggest clonotypes. Sequenced sample: blood. These receptors were taken from a woman younger than 35 in good health.

The chain links TRBV2 to TRBJ1-5; TRBD1 matches 8 bases. From germline, CDR1 is SNHLY and CDR2 FYNNEI. Trimming removed 7 bases from V and 6 bases from J; junction bases left unmatched: 5. The CDR3 has 13 amino acids. DNA for the CDR3: TGTGCCAGCAACGCCCAGGGGGCTCAGCCCCAGCATTTT. Its protein product is CASNAQGAQPQHF.

This clonotype turned up a few times. The gene calls are TRBV2 and TRBJ2-7, with a tentative D call TRBD1 (5 bases). V was clipped by 6 bases and J by 7 bases, with 13 bases between them. Germline-derived CDR1 and CDR2 are SNHLY and FYNNEI. CDR3 size: 12 residues. The DNA for the CDR3 is TGTGCCAGCAGCACAGGAGTGTGGGAGCAGTACTTC. Amino acids: CASSTGVWEQYF.

The rearrangement uses TRBV18 and TRBJ2-4; perhaps TRBD1 as D (6 bases). The CDR3 is 17 residues long. Trimming stripped 0 bases from V and 0 bases from J, with 12 bases between. Germline V gene data show CDR1 as KGHSH and CDR2 as LQKENI. In DNA, the CDR3 is TGTGCCAGCTCACCACCGGACAGTCCAGTAGCCAAAAACATTCAGTACTTC. Protein product: CASSPPDSPVAKNIQYF.

V usage is TRBV7-2 and J usage is TRBJ2-4, with D unclear. The CDR3 runs to 14 residues. Germline CDR1 reads SGHTA; CDR2 reads FQGNSA. Trimming took off 1 base at V and 6 bases at J, with 10 bases between the two ends. The CDR3 bases are TGTGCCAGCAGCTTAGGGCAGCTAATAAACATTCAGTACTTC. Translation gives CASSLGQLINIQYF.

The chain joins TRBV6-5 to TRBJ2-7, with 7 bases matching TRBD2. This CDR3 contains 18 residues. V trimming: 2 bases; J trimming: 3 bases; junction bases outside the gene matches: 16. Germline V gene sequence: CDR1 MNHEY, CDR2 SVGAGI. Here the CDR3 reads CASSYPSSGLKAIYEQYF. DNA of the CDR3: TGTGCCAGCAGTTACCCTAGTTCGGGACTAAAGGCTATCTACGAGCAGTACTTC.

The chain links TRBV12-3 or TRBV12-4 to TRBJ2-2; 9 nucleotides line up with TRBD1. The CDR3 sequence is 14 residues long. J gave up 5 bases and V 5 bases, and 3 bases lay outside the gene matches. Here the CDR3 DNA reads TGTGCCAGCAGTCGGGACAGGGTGACCGGGGAGCTGTTTTTT. Amino acids: CASSRDRVTGELFF.

The rearrangement joins TRBV9 to TRBJ2-3; TRBD2 agrees at 7 bases. Germline V lookup: CDR1 SGDLS, CDR2 YYNGEE. The CDR3 loop spans 15 amino acids. The trim removed 2 bases at V and 2 bases at J, leaving 5 bases unmatched. The CDR3 spells CASSVTGTNTDTQYF. In nucleotides, the CDR3 is TGTGCCAGCAGCGTTACCGGGACTAACACAGATACGCAGTATTTT.

This clonotype was counted once. The V gene is TRBV7-9, the J gene TRBJ1-6; D gene uncertain. Between the trimmed V and J ends, which lost 1 base and 3 bases, there was a span of 7 bases. CDR1 is SEHNR and CDR2 is FQNEAQ in the germline V gene (reference sequence). CDR3 length: 15 residues. The CDR3 DNA reads TGTGCCAGCAGCTTAGTGGCCAACTATAATTCACCCCTCCACTTT. Its protein is CASSLVANYNSPLHF.

This clonotype showed up just once. This rearrangement joins TRBV6-2 or TRBV6-3 to TRBJ2-1, with TRBD2 identical over 9 bases. The CDR3 has 13 residues. Germline CDR1 MNHEY, CDR2 SVGEGT. Trimming at V came to 6 bases and at J to 7 bases, leaving 4 bases not matched to a gene. The CDR3 reads CASRPSGRNEQFF. Written as DNA, the CDR3 is TGTGCCAGCAGACCGAGCGGGAGGAATGAGCAGTTCTTC.

The chain is built from TRBV20-1 and TRBJ1-5; 8 positions agree with TRBD1. Germline V CDR1 and CDR2: DFQATT, SNEGSKA (reference sequence). This CDR3 comprises 16 residues. Losses at the gene ends were 0 bases for V and 0 bases for J; bases not matched to a gene: 4. CDR3 nucleotide sequence: TGCAGTGCTAGAGATCGACAGGGGCATAGCAATCAGCCCCAGCATTTT. Translating it yields CSARDRQGHSNQPQHF.

This chain connects TRBV10-3 to TRBJ2-7; 8 bases are shared with TRBD1. This CDR3 is built from 15 residues. V was clipped by 3 bases and J by 1 base; unmatched bases: 5. From germline, CDR1 is ENHRY and CDR2 SYGVKD. Here the CDR3 reads CAISDPGQASYEQYF. The CDR3 nucleotides are TGTGCCATCAGTGATCCGGGACAGGCGTCCTACGAGCAGTACTTC.

This clonotype was seen more than once but under ten times. A single base separates this from a much larger clone, so it may be a read error. This chain joins TRBV7-9 and TRBJ2-7; D perhaps matches TRBD1 (5 bases). The CDR3 is made up of 12 amino acids. V lost 5 bases, J lost 5 bases, and 10 bases lay in between. CDR1 is SEHNR and CDR2 is FQNEAQ in the germline V gene (reference sequence). The CDR3 DNA reads TGTGCCAGCAGCCCGGACAACCACGAGCAGTACTTC. It encodes CASSPDNHEQYF.

This chain connects TRBV3-1 to TRBJ2-5; TRBD2 aligns across 11 bases. Germline V gives CDR1 LGHDT, CDR2 YNNKEL (reference sequence). With V trimmed by 11 bases and J by 4 bases, 9 bases remained unmatched. This CDR3 region has 14 residues. In DNA form, the CDR3 reads TGTGCCTGTGCGGCTAGCGGGGGGAGAGAGACCCAGTACTTC. Its translation: CACAASGGRETQYF.

The chain carries TRBV20-1 and TRBJ1-2; possible D gene TRBD1, 5 bases. The V and J ends lost 6 bases and 5 bases respectively, with 13 bases between them. There are 12 residues in the CDR3. The V gene's germline CDR1 is DFQATT and CDR2 SNEGSKA (reference sequence). This CDR3 is CSAYPQGYGYTF. CDR3 DNA sequence: TGCAGTGCCTACCCGCAGGGTTATGGCTACACCTTC.

The rearrangement links TRBV28 to TRBJ1-1, with D hard to call. The germline V gene encodes CDR1 MDHEN and CDR2 SYDVKM. The CDR3 extends over 14 amino acids. CDR3 sequence (DNA): TGTGCTAAGCACCAACAGACCCGGTACACTGAAGCTTTCTTT. As protein: CAKHQQTRYTEAFF.

The chain couples TRBV25-1 to TRBJ1-2, with D perhaps TRBD1 (5 bases). V lost 3 bases and J 4 bases, leaving 9 bases between the germline ends. The germline CDR1 and CDR2 sequences are MGHDK and SYGVNS. The CDR3 covers 13 residues. CDR3 nucleotides: TGTGCCAGCAGTGAGGGGGTCCTCTATGGCTACACCTTC. Translating gives CASSEGVLYGYTF.

V is TRBV2 and J is TRBJ2-5, with no clear D. The CDR3 contains 14 residues. From germline, CDR1 is SNHLY and CDR2 FYNNEI. V shed 2 bases and J shed 1 base, with 8 bases lying between them. The CDR3 region is CASSERPAQETQYF. CDR3 DNA sequence: TGTGCCAGCAGTGAAAGGCCCGCCCAAGAGACCCAGTACTTC.

The rearrangement uses TRBV20-1 and TRBJ2-7; TRBD2 might be the D (5 bases). Looked up from germline, CDR1 is DFQATT and CDR2 is SNEGSKA (reference sequence). The CDR3 runs 12 residues. Trimming cost V 3 bases and J 5 bases, with 11 bases left between them. The CDR3 is CSASLSGDEQYF. The CDR3 nucleotides are TGCAGTGCTAGTTTAAGCGGAGACGAGCAGTACTTC.

CDR3 region: CASGRGVGGNQPQHF. CDR3 coding DNA: TGTGCCAGCGGCCGGGGCGTTGGGGGCAATCAGCCCCAGCATTTT. This chain uses TRBV27 with TRBJ1-5; perhaps TRBD1 as D (5 bases). This CDR3 is built from 15 residues. The germline CDR1 and CDR2 sequences are MNHEY and SMNVEV (reference sequence). V lost 8 bases, J lost 2 bases, and 16 bases lay in between.

This clonotype showed up just a few times. The chain is built from TRBV5-1 and TRBJ2-3; D perhaps matches TRBD2 (5 bases). V was cut by 0 bases and J by 0 bases, with 11 bases left in between. Germline V lookup: CDR1 SGHRS, CDR2 YFSETQ. The CDR3 totals 16 residues. CDR3 nucleotide sequence: TGCGCCAGCAGCTTGGATGGCAGGACTAGCACAGATACGCAGTATTTT. Protein: CASSLDGRTSTDTQYF.

The chain uses TRBV5-5 and TRBJ2-7; 11 bases match TRBD2. Germline loops: CDR1 SGHKS, CDR2 YYEKEE (reference sequence). The CDR3 has 15 amino acids. The V segment lost 3 bases and the J segment 1 base; nucleotides outside the gene matches: 3. The CDR3 here is CASSYTSGRSYEQYF. The CDR3, as DNA: TGTGCCAGCAGCTACACTAGCGGGAGATCCTACGAGCAGTACTTC.

This clonotype appeared many times. J is TRBJ1-2 and V is TRBV12-3 or TRBV12-4; D is possibly TRBD1 (5 bases). Trimming stripped 2 bases from V and 7 bases from J, with 5 bases between. The CDR3 is 11 amino acids. The chain's CDR3 is CASSLRGGYTF. For the CDR3, the DNA is TGTGCCAGCAGTTTAAGGGGTGGCTACACCTTC.

This clonotype turned up a few times. This chain connects TRBV7-9 to TRBJ2-1, with D possibly TRBD1 on 6 matching bases. Germline assignment: CDR1 SEHNR and CDR2 FQNEAQ (reference sequence). V dropped 5 bases and J dropped 0 bases, with 17 bases sitting between them. This CDR3 region has 17 residues. The CDR3 DNA sequence: TGTGCCAGCAGCCCAATAATGGGGGCTGACTCCTACAATGAGCAGTTCTTC. Translated: CASSPIMGADSYNEQFF.

This clonotype was detected a few times. This chain links TRBV7-3 with TRBJ2-1; the match to TRBD1 covers 8 bases. V shed 2 bases, J shed 6 bases, and the junction held 6 bases outside the gene matches. Germline assignment: CDR1 SGHTA and CDR2 FQGTGA. The length of the CDR3 is 15 residues. CDR3: CASSLSRDRGNEQFF. The CDR3, as DNA: TGTGCCAGCAGCTTATCGAGAGACAGGGGCAATGAGCAGTTCTTC.

This clonotype was detected only a few times. V and J are TRBV4-1 and TRBJ2-4; 14 bases match TRBD2. The germline V gene encodes CDR1 MGHRA and CDR2 YSYEKL. Unmatched junction bases numbered 7, after V lost 0 bases and J lost 3 bases. CDR3 length: 19 amino acids. CDR3: CASSQDDRTSGGFKNIQYF. In DNA form, the CDR3 reads TGCGCCAGCAGCCAAGATGACAGGACTAGCGGGGGGTTCAAAAACATTCAGTACTTC.

The CDR3 bases are TGTGCCAGCAGCCAAAGAACAAGCTCTGGGGCCAACGTCCTGACTTTC. Translation: CASSQRTSSGANVLTF. This chain uses TRBV3-1 with TRBJ2-6; D unresolved. The V end was cut by 2 bases, the J end by 0 bases, with 8 bases between. The CDR3 spans 16 residues. CDR1 is LGHDT, CDR2 YNNKEL, per germline (reference sequence).

This clonotype was picked up many times. The chain couples TRBV6-5 to TRBJ2-4, with 10 bases fitting TRBD1. V was clipped by 2 bases and J by 5 bases; unmatched bases: 3. Per germline, CDR1 MNHEY and CDR2 SVGAGI. The CDR3 has 15 amino acids. CDR3 in amino acids: CASSYGGTGENIQYF. CDR3 nucleotide sequence: TGTGCCAGCAGTTACGGAGGGACAGGGGAAAACATTCAGTACTTC.

This clonotype was counted a few times. The chain uses TRBV6-5 and TRBJ2-7, with 7 bases aligning to TRBD2. The V gene end was trimmed by 3 bases and the J gene end by 0 bases; junction bases not matched to a gene: 8. Germline values: CDR1 MNHEY, CDR2 SVGAGI. The CDR3 is 16 residues long. CDR3 amino acids: CASSYSSGYLSYEQYF. The CDR3 coding sequence is TGTGCCAGCAGTTATAGTAGCGGGTACCTCTCCTACGAGCAGTACTTC.

A few counts support this clonotype. The chain is built from TRBV18 and TRBJ2-7; D ambiguous. Germline CDR1 is KGHSH and CDR2 is LQKENI. Trimming took off 4 bases at V and 7 bases at J, with 14 bases between the two ends. The length of the CDR3 is 13 residues. The CDR3: CASSLDANNEQYF. Written as DNA, the CDR3 is TGTGCCAGCTCACTCGACGCGAACAATGAGCAGTACTTC.

The chain joins TRBV12-3 or TRBV12-4 to TRBJ2-5, with TRBD1 matching 10 bases. CDR3 length: 13 residues. Unmatched junction bases numbered 8, after V lost 5 bases and J lost 11 bases. The chain's CDR3 is CASSARDRGQQYF. DNA of the CDR3: TGTGCCAGCAGTGCTCGGGACAGGGGACAGCAGTACTTC.